This T cell receptor beta chain emerged from a study of Ad26.COV2.S vaccination and SARS-CoV-2 variants. The wider study: Intramuscular Ad26.COV2.S at 5x10^10 or 1x10^11 viral particles.

This sample's treatment: roughly 20 received Ad26.COV2.S at low or high dose, single or two shots; 5 received placebo; per-sample allocation not given. Following the first vaccine or placebo injection, samples were taken on day 63. An Ad26 vector expressing Wuhan-strain SARS-CoV-2 spike constituted the vaccine. Generated by immunoSEQ multiplex PCR, the TCRdb table keeps only in-frame clones and is missing some. The table has roughly 240,000 clones, around 87% seen once. With respect to this clone: Its matching antigen is unknown. This sample also contains other DNA sequences that code for the same CDR3.

Whole-study results and caveats: Spike-specific TCR breadth in vaccine recipients exceeded that seen in placebo recipients. Recipients of either vaccine or placebo displayed similar breadth of non-spike TCRs.

The source of this sequence is a person aged 18-60 years who received the Ad26.COV2.S COVID-19 vaccine or a placebo. This specimen was peripheral blood, taken in a trial of Ad26.COV2.S vaccine versus placebo.

CDR3 in amino acids: CASRILAGAYEQYF. For the CDR3, the DNA is TGTGCCAGCAGAATACTAGCGGGGGCCTACGAGCAGTACTTC. The chain joins TRBV28 to TRBJ2-7; 11 positions agree with TRBD2. This CDR3 comprises 14 residues. CDR1 and CDR2 (germline): MDHEN, SYDVKM. J lost 2 bases, V lost 6 bases, and 3 bases had no gene match.